This T cell receptor beta chain was identified during a study of identical twins. The V end was cut by 0 bases, the J end by 2 bases, with 11 bases between. The germline gives CDR1 LGHNA, CDR2 YSLEER. The CDR3 totals 15 residues. This clonotype was recorded many times. TCRdb recomputed calls from the 5' RACE reads with MiXCR, one row per CDR3 protein. The sample gives 200,000 to 250,000 distinct CDR3 sequences, over 5.5% of which show up once; just over 14% is in the top ten. These data were also reused for a study on T cells expressing NK-cell markers. That report adds: NKG2C+ dominant clonotypes from 5 to 7 donors made up roughly 1.0-7.5% of CD8+ T cells.

V gene TRBV4-3 combines with J gene TRBJ2-7; D not certain. Source material: CD8+ T cells sorted from blood. This receptor was obtained from a woman aged 18-35 years in good health. DNA for the CDR3: TGCGCCAGCAGCCAAGAGAGCCAGCTAACCTACGAGCAGTACTTC. This sequence encodes CASSQESQLTYEQYF.